A single sample gave rise to the 11 T cell receptor beta chains below, sequenced in a study of T-cell memory formation after mild COVID-19 (dated by TCRdb to the early 2020s). The library was obtained by 5' RACE. The sequencer listed for this sample is Illumina NovaSeq 6000. TCRdb reanalyzed the raw reads on its own, using fastp at Q25 for trimming and MiXCR for clone calling, and kept in-frame beta chains. Every entry covers one CDR3 protein and lists the most common genes and DNA from its rows. The sample table lists roughly 250,000 distinct CDR3 sequences, about 16% of them with a count of one. The ten largest clones take up approximately 3.4% of the sample. Sequencing was done on a sample of PBMCs or a T cell subset sorted from them (not recorded which). The receptors derive from a man between 18 and 35 years old who had mild COVID-19 (a few samples of this study predate the infection). The sample titles of this study are shuffled in the database, so cell type and time point are left out; the donor was told from shared clones.

This clonotype has just a few counts. J is TRBJ1-1 and V is TRBV7-3, with D uncertain. The germline CDR1 and CDR2 sequences are SGHTA and FQGTGA. The CDR3 loop spans 15 amino acids. The germline V and J ends were trimmed by 1 base and 4 bases, with 13 bases remaining between them. This CDR3 reads CASSLRAGMGTEAFF. CDR3 DNA: TGTGCCAGCAGCTTAAGGGCGGGGATGGGCACTGAAGCTTTCTTT. The full variable domain, with the rest looked up from reference TRBV7-3 and TRBJ1-1, is GAGVSQTPSNKVTEKGKYVELRCDPISGHTALYWYRQSLGQGPEFLIYFQGTGAADDSGLPNDRFFAVRPEGSVSTLKIQRTERGDSAVYLCASSLRAGMGTEAFFGQGTRLTVV.

The V and J genes are TRBV11-1 and TRBJ2-3; maybe TRBD1 (6 bases). CDR3 length: 14 residues. Trimming pared 1 base from V and 6 bases from J, leaving 11 bases between. CDR1 is SGHAT, CDR2 FQDESV, per germline (reference sequence). CDR3 in DNA: TGTGCCAGCAGCTTAGAAGCAGGGGACGATACGCAGTATTTT. Translation: CASSLEAGDDTQYF. Full variable domain (missing parts from reference TRBV11-1 and TRBJ2-3): EAEVAQSPRYKITEKSQAVAFWCDPISGHATLYWYRQILGQGPELLVQFQDESVVDDSQLPKDRFSAERLKGVDSTLKIQPAELGDSAMYLCASSLEAGDDTQYFGPGTRLTVL.

The chain uses TRBV20-1 and TRBJ1-6; no clear D gene. V lost 0 bases and J 7 bases, leaving 13 bases between the germline ends. The V gene's germline CDR1 is DFQATT and CDR2 SNEGSKA (reference sequence). This CDR3 has 15 amino acids. CDR3 nucleotides: TGCAGTGCTAGAGATCTGAGGTTTACCAATTCACCCCTCCACTTT. This gives the protein CSARDLRFTNSPLHF.

This clonotype appeared a few times. The chain couples TRBV7-2 to TRBJ1-2, with 10 bases fitting TRBD1. Germline V gene data show CDR1 as SGHTA and CDR2 as FQGNSA. The CDR3 totals 14 residues. Germline trimming cut 5 bases from V and 7 bases from J; bases unmatched to any gene: 7. The CDR3 is CASSPRTGGGGYTF. The CDR3 bases are TGTGCCAGCAGCCCCCGGACAGGGGGTGGTGGCTACACCTTC.

In this sample, this clonotype turned up a few times. The rearrangement links TRBV5-1 to TRBJ1-1, with D uncertain. Trimming shortened V by 4 bases and J by 6 bases, and 13 bases separated the two germline ends. This CDR3 comprises 13 residues. Germline V CDR1 and CDR2: SGHRS, YFSETQ. CDR3 nucleotide sequence: TGCGCCAGCAGCCTGGACCCCCAGGCTGAAGCTTTCTTT. Translating gives CASSLDPQAEAFF. The complete variable domain, with remaining parts taken from reference TRBV5-1 and TRBJ1-1, reads KAGVTQTPRYLIKTRGQQVTLSCSPISGHRSVSWYQQTPGQGLQFLFEYFSETQRNKGNFPGRFSGRQFSNSRSEMNVSTLELGDSALYLCASSLDPQAEAFFGQGTRLTVV.

This chain connects TRBV20-1 to TRBJ1-6; TRBD1 might be the D (5 bases). CDR3 size: 14 residues. Germline lookup yields CDR1 DFQATT and CDR2 SNEGSKA (reference sequence). Trimming removed 6 bases from V and 1 base from J, with 10 bases in between. The CDR3 bases are TGCAGTGCCAGGAGGGGATCCTATAATTCACCCCTCCACTTT. Its translation: CSARRGSYNSPLHF.

This clonotype was counted between two and nine times. The V call is TRBV12-3 or TRBV12-4, the J call TRBJ1-6; D might be TRBD1 (6 bases). CDR3 size: 16 residues. V shed 3 bases and J shed 7 bases, with 16 bases lying between them. CDR3 loop: CASSFQNRVTNSPLHF. CDR3 sequence (DNA): TGTGCCAGCAGTTTCCAAAACAGGGTTACAAATTCACCCCTCCACTTT.

This clonotype was found once. The chain employs TRBV29-1 and TRBJ1-2; D gene ambiguous. V lost 5 bases and J lost 2, with 6 bases in between. This CDR3 region has 11 residues. Germline values: CDR1 SQVTM, CDR2 ANQGSEA. In DNA form, the CDR3 reads TGCAGCGTTACAGAGAACTATGGCTACACCTTC. Protein product: CSVTENYGYTF.

This clonotype was seen more than once but under ten times. V usage is TRBV5-1 and J usage is TRBJ2-4; D perhaps matches TRBD1 (6 bases). The CDR3 contains 14 residues. Germline-derived CDR1 and CDR2 are SGHRS and YFSETQ. V lost 3 bases, J lost 9 bases, and 16 bases lay in between. The CDR3 region has the DNA TGCGCCAGCAGCTGGCCGGACAGACCGAGCATTCAGTACTTC. Encoded protein: CASSWPDRPSIQYF.

V is TRBV10-3 and J is TRBJ2-7; D uncertain. This CDR3 has 13 amino acids. The germline gives CDR1 ENHRY, CDR2 SYGVKD. V lost 7 bases, J lost 2 bases, and 12 bases lay in between. The CDR3 protein is CAITSPTTYEQYF. CDR3 nucleotide sequence: TGTGCCATCACTTCCCCAACCACCTACGAGCAGTACTTC.

This sequence joins TRBV7-9 and TRBJ2-7; D is perhaps TRBD1 (6 bases). V lost 3 bases and J lost 5, with 11 bases in between. The length of the CDR3 is 13 residues. Germline V CDR1 and CDR2: SEHNR, FQNEAQ (reference sequence). CDR3 sequence reads: CASSLNRDNEQYV. CDR3 DNA sequence: TGTGCCAGCAGCTTGAACAGGGACAACGAGCAGTACGTC.